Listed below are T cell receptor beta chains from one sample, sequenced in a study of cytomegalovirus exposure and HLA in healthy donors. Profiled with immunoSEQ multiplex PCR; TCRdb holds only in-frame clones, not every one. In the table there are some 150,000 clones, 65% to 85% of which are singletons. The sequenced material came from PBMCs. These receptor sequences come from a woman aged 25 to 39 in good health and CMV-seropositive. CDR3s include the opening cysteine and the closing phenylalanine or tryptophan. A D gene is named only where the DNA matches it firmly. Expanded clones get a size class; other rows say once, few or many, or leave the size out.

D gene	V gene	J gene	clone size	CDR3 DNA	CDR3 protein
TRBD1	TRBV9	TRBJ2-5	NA	TGTGCCAGCAGCCAAGGGACAGGGGATGGGGAGACCCAGTACTTC	CASSQGTGDGETQYF
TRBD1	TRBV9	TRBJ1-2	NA	TGTGCCAGCAGCTTCCGGACAGGGTTGGTCTATGGCTACACCTTC	CASSFRTGLVYGYTF
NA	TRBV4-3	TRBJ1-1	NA	TGCGCCAGCAGCCAAGGCGGAGGAGGAGATGAAGCTTTCTTT	CASSQGGGGDEAFF
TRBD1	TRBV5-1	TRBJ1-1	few	TGCGCCAGCAGCTGGACAGGGGGCGGGACTGAAGCTTTCTTT	CASSWTGGGTEAFF
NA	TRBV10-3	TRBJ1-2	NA	TGTGCCATCAGCGAAACAGGAGACCCCTATGGCTACACCTTC	CAISETGDPYGYTF
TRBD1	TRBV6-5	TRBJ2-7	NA	TGTGCCAGCATCCTCGGGACAGGCGGGCCCTACGAGCAGTACTTC	CASILGTGGPYEQYF
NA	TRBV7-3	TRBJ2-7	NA	TGTGCCAGCAGCCTCCGCGGCGGGGCCGAAGGCTACGAGCAGTACTTC	CASSLRGGAEGYEQYF
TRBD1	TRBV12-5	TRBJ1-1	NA	TGTGCTAGTGGACAGGACAGGTCGAACACTGAAGCTTTCTTT	CASGQDRSNTEAFF
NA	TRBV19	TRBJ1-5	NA	TGTGCCAGTAGTGACAGACTCAATCAGCCCCAGCATTTT	CASSDRLNQPQHF
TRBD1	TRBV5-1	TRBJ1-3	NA	TGCGCCAGCAGTACGGGGACAGAACGAAACACCATATATTTT	CASSTGTERNTIYF
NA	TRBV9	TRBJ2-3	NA	TGTGCCAGCAGCGTAGATTCGGCTAGTTACACAGATACGCAGTATTTT	CASSVDSASYTDTQYF
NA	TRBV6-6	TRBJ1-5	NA	TGTGCCAGCAGCCAAACCAGGGATCAGCCCCAGCATTTT	CASSQTRDQPQHF
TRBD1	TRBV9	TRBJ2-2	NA	TGTGCCAGCACCCAGGGGGACACCGGGGAGCTGTTTTTT	CASTQGDTGELFF
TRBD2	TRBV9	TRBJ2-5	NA	TGTGCCAGCAGCGACACCTTAGCGGGGGGCCATCGGACCCAGTACTTC	CASSDTLAGGHRTQYF
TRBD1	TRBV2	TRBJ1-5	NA	TGTGCCAGCAACTTACAGGGGGCCGATCGGCCCCAGCATTTT	CASNLQGADRPQHF
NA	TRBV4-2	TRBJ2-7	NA	TGTGCCAGCAGCCAAGGAACAGGGATATTTACGAAGCAGTACTTC	CASSQGTGIFTKQYF
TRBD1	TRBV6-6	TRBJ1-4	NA	TGTGCCAGCAGGTCCGTTATGGGACAGGGATATGAAAAACTGTTTTTT	CASRSVMGQGYEKLFF
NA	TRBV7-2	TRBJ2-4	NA	TGTGCCAGCAGCTGGGGCGCGGCCAAAAACATTCAGTACTTC	CASSWGAAKNIQYF
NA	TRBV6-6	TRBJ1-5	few	TGTGCCAGCAGCCGCGACTACTATAGCAATCAGCCCCAGCATTTT	CASSRDYYSNQPQHF
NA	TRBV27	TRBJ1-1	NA	TGTGCCAGCAGAAACAGGAGGGACACTGAAGCTTTCTTT	CASRNRRDTEAFF
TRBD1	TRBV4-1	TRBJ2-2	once	TGCGCCAGCAGCCAAGGCCGAGGGGGCCGCACCGGGGAGCTGTTTTTT	CASSQGRGGRTGELFF
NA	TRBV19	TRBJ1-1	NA	TGTGCCAGTAGTATACTTGGCAGGGGTATAATAACTGAAGCTTTCTTT	CASSILGRGIITEAFF